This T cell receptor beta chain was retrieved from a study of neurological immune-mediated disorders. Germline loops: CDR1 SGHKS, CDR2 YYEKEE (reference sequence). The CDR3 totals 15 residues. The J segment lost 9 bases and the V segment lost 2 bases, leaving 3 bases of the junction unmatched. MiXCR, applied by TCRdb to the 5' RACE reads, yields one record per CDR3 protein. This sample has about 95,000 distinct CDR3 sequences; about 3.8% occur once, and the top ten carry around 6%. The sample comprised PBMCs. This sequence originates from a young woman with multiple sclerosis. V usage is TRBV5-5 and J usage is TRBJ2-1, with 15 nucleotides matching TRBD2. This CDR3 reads CASSFGTSGGLEQFF. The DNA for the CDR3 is TGTGCCAGCAGCTTTGGGACTAGCGGGGGGCTTGAGCAGTTCTTC.